The clone carrying this T cell receptor (beta chain) has more than one count but fewer than ten. Its matching antigen is unknown. The sample is drawn from a study of vaccination and CD4 T cells after COVID-19. Study-level background: Convalescent individuals exhibited SARS-CoV-2 positivity on nasal swab PCR, with eight to ten mild and one severe presentation.

Described treatment: 10-day PBMC culture with coronavirus spike peptide pools or control peptides (ViraFEST assay). Sequencing of cultured CD4+ T cell DNA used the Oncomine TCR Beta short-read assay. TCRdb called the PCR reads again in MiXCR, with one record for every CDR3 protein. The sample holds some 7,100 distinct CDR3 sequences; approximately 57% are singletons and the top ten take 34%. CDR3 length: 14 amino acids. CDR1 MNHNS and CDR2 SASEGT come from the germline V gene. The junction had 5 bases not matched to a gene; V was cut back by 5 bases and J by 2 bases. This TCR was sampled from a human donor who had recovered from COVID-19. J is TRBJ1-1 and V is TRBV6-1; 7 bases align to TRBD1. Sequencing was performed on CD4+ T cells from blood, cultured in vitro. CDR3 amino acids: CASSQRQGNTEAFF. DNA for the CDR3: TGTGCCAGCAGTCAAAGACAGGGCAACACTGAAGCTTTCTTT.